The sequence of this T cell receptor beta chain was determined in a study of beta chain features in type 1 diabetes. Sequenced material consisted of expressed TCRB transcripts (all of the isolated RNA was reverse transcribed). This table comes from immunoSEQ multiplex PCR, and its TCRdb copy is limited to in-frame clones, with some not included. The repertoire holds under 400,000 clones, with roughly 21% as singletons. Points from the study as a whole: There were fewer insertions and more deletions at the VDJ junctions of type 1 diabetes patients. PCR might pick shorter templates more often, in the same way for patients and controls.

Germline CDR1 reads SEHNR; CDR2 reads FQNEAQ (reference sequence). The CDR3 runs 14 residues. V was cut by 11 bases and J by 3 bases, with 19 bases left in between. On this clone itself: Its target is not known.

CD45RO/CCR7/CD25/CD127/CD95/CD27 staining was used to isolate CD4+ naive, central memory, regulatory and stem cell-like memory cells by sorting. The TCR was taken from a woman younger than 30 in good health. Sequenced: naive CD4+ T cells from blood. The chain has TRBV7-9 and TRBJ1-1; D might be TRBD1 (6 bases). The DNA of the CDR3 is TGTGCCGGCGGAAGAGGGGGACCGTACACTGAAGCTTTCTTT. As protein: CAGGRGGPYTEAFF.